The rows below give T cell receptor beta chains drawn from one sample of a study of T cell repertoires in cytomegalovirus infection. TCRdb independently ran MiXCR on the reads; one entry per CDR3 protein. The sample lists fewer than 650,000 distinct CDR3 sequences, approximately 40% seen once, with around 50% in the top ten. For these TCRs, the target antigens are not known. Source: cultured PBMCs, taken from culture after CMV antigen stimulation. The receptors stem from a human donor in good health (CMV status not recorded). Some clones in this sample may be carry-over from other donors' samples. CDR3s include the opening cysteine and the closing phenylalanine or tryptophan. D genes are given only for firm matches. Clone size is shown for a subset of rows, as once, few, many or a class of expanded clone.

j_call d_call v_call cdr3_length clone_size cdr3_nt cdr3_aa
TRBJ1-4 . TRBV12-3/TRBV12-4 13 . TGTGCCTGTCGGGGGCTGCCTAATGAAAAACTGTTTTTT CACRGLPNEKLFF
TRBJ2-3 TRBD1 TRBV6-6 13 few TGTGCCAGCAAGGGGGCGGACACAGATACGCAGTATTTT CASKGADTDTQYF
TRBJ2-5 TRBD1 TRBV5-4 16 . TGTGCCAGCAGCTTAGGACAGGGGTTCTATGAAGAGACCCAGTACTTC CASSLGQGFYEETQYF
TRBJ1-6 TRBD1 TRBV7-2 16 . TGTGCCAGCAGCAAATCCGGGACAGGCGGTGGTTCACCCCTCCACTTT CASSKSGTGGGSPLHF
TRBJ1-1 TRBD1 TRBV27 15 few TGTGCCAGCAGTGTGGACAGGGGAACGAACACTGAAGCTTTCTTT CASSVDRGTNTEAFF
TRBJ1-2 . TRBV29-1 13 . TGCAGCGTTGAAATTTCAGGGTATGAAGGCTACACCTTC CSVEISGYEGYTF
TRBJ2-7 TRBD1 TRBV11-2 14 . TGTGCCAGCAGCAAAGGGACAGTATACTCCGAGCAGTACTTC CASSKGTVYSEQYF
TRBJ2-6 TRBD2 TRBV7-2 14 few TGTGCCAGCGGGGGGGGCTCTGGGGCCAACGTCCTGACTTTC CASGGGSGANVLTF
TRBJ1-6 . TRBV28 14 . TGTGCCAGCAGCGTATATCGGATGGATTCACCCCTCCACTTT CASSVYRMDSPLHF
TRBJ2-5 . TRBV20-1 12 . TGCAGTGCTAGAGGGGATGGAGAGACCCAGTACTTC CSARGDGETQYF
TRBJ2-1 . TRBV2 13 . TGTGCCAGCAGTCCCTCCCTCGGGCATGAGCAGTTCTTC CASSPSLGHEQFF
TRBJ2-1 TRBD2 TRBV27 17 . TGTGCCAGCAGTAAACTAGCGGGGGGAGGCTCCTACAATGAGCAGTTCTTC CASSKLAGGGSYNEQFF
TRBJ1-2 TRBD1 TRBV28 15 . TGTGCCAGCAGGACCAACAGGGGCCGGGACTATGGCTACACCTTC CASRTNRGRDYGYTF
TRBJ2-5 . TRBV4-2 14 . TGTGCCAGCAGCCAAGCGGACGGACAAGAGACCCAGTACTTC CASSQADGQETQYF
TRBJ2-3 . TRBV12-3/TRBV12-4 14 . TGTGCCAGCAGAGGGCAGGGGCGGGGAGATACGCAGTATTTT CASRGQGRGDTQYF
TRBJ2-5 . TRBV7-6 13 . TGTGCCAGCAGCCCCTGGACAGCAGAGACCCAGTACTTC CASSPWTAETQYF
TRBJ1-2 . TRBV20-1 12 . TGCAGTGCTAGCGTCCCTCCTGGCGGCTACACCTTC CSASVPPGGYTF
TRBJ2-7 . TRBV4-1 13 . TGCGCCAGCAGCCAAGGGGCCAGGAGCGAGCAGTACTTC CASSQGARSEQYF
TRBJ2-7 . TRBV12-5 18 few TGTGCTAGTGGTTTGGTAAGGGACGGTGAAGCACAGGCCTACGAGCAGTACTTC CASGLVRDGEAQAYEQYF
TRBJ2-7 . TRBV20-1 14 few TGCAGTGCCACTGGGCGGCGGGCCGCCTACGAGCAGTACTTC CSATGRRAAYEQYF
TRBJ2-7 TRBD2 TRBV27 18 . TGTGCCAGCGCTATCCTACCGGGACTAGCGGGAGGTTCCTACGAGCAGTACTTC CASAILPGLAGGSYEQYF
TRBJ2-1 TRBD2 TRBV20-1 16 . TGCAGTGCGACTAGGGCTAGCGGGGGGACCTACAATGAGCAGTTCTTC CSATRASGGTYNEQFF
TRBJ1-4 TRBD1 TRBV19 14 . TGTGCCAGTAGCCCAGGGGACAGGTTTGAAAAACTGTTTTTT CASSPGDRFEKLFF
TRBJ2-6 . TRBV7-6 17 few TGTGCCAGCAGCCCTGGTGTTGCGGGTTCTGGGGCCAACGTCCTGACTTTC CASSPGVAGSGANVLTF
TRBJ2-1 TRBD2 TRBV7-6 20 few TGTGCCAGCAGTAGAACACCGGGACTAGCGGGAGGACGCTCCTACAATGAGCAGTTCTTC CASSRTPGLAGGRSYNEQFF
TRBJ2-3 . TRBV7-6 14 few TGTGCCAGCAGCTTGCGGGACTCCTCAGATACGCAGTATTTT CASSLRDSSDTQYF